This record looks at one T cell receptor (beta chain) sequence and its context. This specimen comes from a study of blood T cell repertoires in COVID-19. CDR1 and CDR2 from the germline V gene are SGHRS and YFSETQ. This CDR3 has 14 residues. The V segment lost 4 bases and the J segment 8 bases; nucleotides outside the gene matches: 6. Clones were read by immunoSEQ multiplex PCR, and TCRdb kept only the in-frame ones, dropping some. The sample holds 200,000 to 250,000 clones; about 85% are singletons and the top ten take 2.9%. This chain uses TRBV5-1 with TRBJ1-4; TRBD1 matches at 9 bases. This receptor was identified in a man in his fifties who had recovered from COVID-19. The specimen was peripheral blood. CDR3 sequence: CASSTGGYREKLFF. CDR3 coding DNA: TGCGCCAGCAGCACAGGGGGCTATAGGGAAAAACTGTTTTTT.